This TCR beta chain came from a study of blood T cell repertoires in COVID-19. Sequencing was performed with immunoSEQ multiplex PCR; in TCRdb, only in-frame clones are kept and a portion is missing. The repertoire holds about 270,000 clones, 86% seen once, with approximately 12% in the top ten. Trimming removed 3 bases from V and 4 bases from J, with 13 bases in between. Per germline, CDR1 LGHDT and CDR2 YNNKEL (reference sequence). CDR3 length: 14 amino acids. The chain joins TRBV3-1 (or the pseudogene TRBV3-2) to TRBJ2-7; D gene unclear. The sample consisted of peripheral blood. The sequence came from a woman in her twenties or thirties with COVID-19, enrolled during active disease. This chain's CDR3 is CASSQGARWYEQYF. DNA of the CDR3: TGTGCCAGCAGCCAGGGCGCGCGATGGTACGAGCAGTACTTC.